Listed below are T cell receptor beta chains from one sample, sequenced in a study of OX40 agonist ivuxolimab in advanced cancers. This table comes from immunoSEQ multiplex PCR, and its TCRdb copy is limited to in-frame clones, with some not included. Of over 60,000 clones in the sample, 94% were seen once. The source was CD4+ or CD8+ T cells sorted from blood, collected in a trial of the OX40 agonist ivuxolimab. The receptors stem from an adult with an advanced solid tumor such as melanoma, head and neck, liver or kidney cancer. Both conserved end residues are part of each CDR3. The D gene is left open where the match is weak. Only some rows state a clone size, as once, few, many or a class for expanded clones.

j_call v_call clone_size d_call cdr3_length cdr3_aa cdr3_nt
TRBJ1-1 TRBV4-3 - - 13 CASSQDSTGVAFF TGCGCCAGCAGCCAAGATTCAACAGGCGTCGCTTTCTTT
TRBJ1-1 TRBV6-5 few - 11 CASSTRQEAFF TGTGCCAGCAGTACGAGACAGGAAGCTTTCTTT
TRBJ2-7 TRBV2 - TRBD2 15 CASSEGAGPIYEQYF TGTGCCAGCAGTGAAGGAGCGGGGCCCATATACGAGCAGTACTTC
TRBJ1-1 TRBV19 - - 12 CASAGMNTEAFF TGTGCCAGCGCAGGAATGAACACTGAAGCTTTCTTT
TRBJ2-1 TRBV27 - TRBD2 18 CASSLSSLAGGTHNEQFF TGTGCCAGCAGTTTATCCTCACTAGCGGGAGGGACCCACAATGAGCAGTTCTTC
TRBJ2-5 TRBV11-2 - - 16 CASSPSQGRFQETQYF TGTGCCAGCAGCCCCTCACAGGGCCGGTTCCAAGAGACCCAGTACTTC
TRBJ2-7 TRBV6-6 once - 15 CVSQPLQGPLYEQYF TGTGTCTCCCAACCCCTACAGGGCCCTCTCTACGAGCAGTACTTC
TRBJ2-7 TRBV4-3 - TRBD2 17 CASSQDRSGSPTYEQYF TGCGCCAGCAGCCAAGATAGGAGCGGGAGCCCTACCTACGAGCAGTACTTC
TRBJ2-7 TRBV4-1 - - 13 CASSQVGHYEQYF TGCGCCAGCAGCCAAGTTGGTCATTACGAGCAGTACTTC
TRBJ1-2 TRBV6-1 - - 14 CASSETGWVYGYTF TGTGCCAGCAGTGAAACAGGTTGGGTCTATGGCTACACCTTC
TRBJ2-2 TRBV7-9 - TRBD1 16 CASSSFRDSDPGELFF TGTGCCAGCAGCTCGTTCCGGGACAGCGATCCCGGGGAGCTGTTTTTT
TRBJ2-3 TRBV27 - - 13 CASSLASTDTQYF TGTGCCAGCAGTTTAGCTAGCACAGATACGCAGTATTTT
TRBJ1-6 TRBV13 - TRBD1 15 CASSLYSTGNSPLHF TGTGCCAGCAGCCTTTACTCGACAGGGAATTCACCCCTCCACTTT
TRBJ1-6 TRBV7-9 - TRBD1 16 CASSLGPGQGSSPLHF TGTGCCAGCAGCTTAGGGCCTGGACAGGGATCCTCACCCCTCCACTTT
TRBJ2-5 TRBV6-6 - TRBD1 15 CASSYRVDREQTQYF TGTGCCAGCAGTTACCGAGTGGACAGGGAGCAGACCCAGTACTTC
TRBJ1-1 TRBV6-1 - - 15 CASSEMGAGHGEAFF TGTGCCAGCAGTGAAATGGGGGCAGGCCACGGGGAAGCTTTCTTT
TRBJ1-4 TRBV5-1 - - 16 CASSFLPGATNEKLFF TGCGCCAGCAGCTTTCTACCAGGGGCAACTAATGAAAAACTGTTTTTT
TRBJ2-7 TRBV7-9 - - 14 CASSSPTGVYEQYF TGTGCCAGCAGCTCACCGACGGGCGTCTACGAGCAGTACTTC
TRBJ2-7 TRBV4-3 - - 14 CASSQDWANYEQYF TGCGCCAGCAGCCAAGATTGGGCCAACTACGAGCAGTACTTC
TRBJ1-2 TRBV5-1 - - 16 CASTPWEGAWDYGYTF TGCGCCAGCACCCCTTGGGAAGGGGCTTGGGACTATGGCTACACCTTC
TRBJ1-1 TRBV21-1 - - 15 CASSKGEGRVTEAFF TGTGCCAGCAGCAAAGGGGAGGGTCGGGTCACTGAAGCTTTCTTT
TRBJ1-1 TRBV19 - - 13 CASSWAGDTEAFF TGTGCCAGTAGTTGGGCAGGGGACACTGAAGCTTTCTTT
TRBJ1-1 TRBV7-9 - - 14 CASSLPRVNTEAFF TGTGCCAGCAGCCTACCTAGGGTGAACACTGAAGCTTTCTTT
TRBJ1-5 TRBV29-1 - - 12 CSVRVSNQPQHF TGCAGCGTGAGGGTAAGCAATCAGCCCCAGCATTTT
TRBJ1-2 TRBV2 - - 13 CASSDLQNYGYTF TGTGCCAGCAGTGATCTACAGAATTATGGCTACACCTTC
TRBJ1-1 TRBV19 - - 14 CASSPVGQNTEAFF TGTGCCAGTAGTCCCGTAGGGCAGAACACTGAAGCTTTCTTT